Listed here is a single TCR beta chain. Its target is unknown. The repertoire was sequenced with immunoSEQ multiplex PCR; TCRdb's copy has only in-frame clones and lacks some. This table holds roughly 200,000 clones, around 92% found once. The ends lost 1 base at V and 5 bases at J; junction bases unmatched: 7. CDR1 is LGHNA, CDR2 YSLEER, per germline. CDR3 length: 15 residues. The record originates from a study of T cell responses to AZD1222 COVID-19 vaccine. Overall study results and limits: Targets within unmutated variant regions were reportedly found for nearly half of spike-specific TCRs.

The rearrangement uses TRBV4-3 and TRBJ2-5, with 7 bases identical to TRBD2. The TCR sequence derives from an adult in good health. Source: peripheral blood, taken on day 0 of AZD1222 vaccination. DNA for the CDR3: TGCGCCAGCAGCCAAGTGGGGGGAGGGGATGAGACCCAGTACTTC. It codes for CASSQVGGGDETQYF.